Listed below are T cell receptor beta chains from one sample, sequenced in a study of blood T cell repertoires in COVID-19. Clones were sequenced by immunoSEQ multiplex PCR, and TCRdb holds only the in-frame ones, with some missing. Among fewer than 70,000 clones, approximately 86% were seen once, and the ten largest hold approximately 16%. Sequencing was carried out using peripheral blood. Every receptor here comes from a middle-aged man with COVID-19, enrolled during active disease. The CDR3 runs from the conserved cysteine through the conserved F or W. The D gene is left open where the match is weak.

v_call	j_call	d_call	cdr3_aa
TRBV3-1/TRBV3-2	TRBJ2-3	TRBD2	CASSHHLAGRSDTQYF
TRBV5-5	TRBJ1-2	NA	CASSFYRDGYTF
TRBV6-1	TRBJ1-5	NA	CASSEPRQKNSNQPQHF
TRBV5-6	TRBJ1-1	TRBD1	CASSLGQGPEAFF
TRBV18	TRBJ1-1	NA	CASSLVTGHNLNTEAFF
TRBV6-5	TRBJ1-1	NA	CASSIGGLEAFF
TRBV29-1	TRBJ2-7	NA	CSVGKRGNEQYF
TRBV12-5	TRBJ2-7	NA	CASGLGDTYSYEQYF
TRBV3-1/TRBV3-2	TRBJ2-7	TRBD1	CASSDGQGGYEQYF
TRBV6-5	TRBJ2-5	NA	CASRRGTETQYF
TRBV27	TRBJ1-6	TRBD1	CASRPRTGSANSPLHF
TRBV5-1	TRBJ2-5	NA	CASADQGRSQETQYF
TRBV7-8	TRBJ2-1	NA	CASRGVGGEQFF
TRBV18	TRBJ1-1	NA	CASSRQGGEAFF
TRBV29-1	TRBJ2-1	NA	CRVRGGADEQFF
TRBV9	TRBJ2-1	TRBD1	CASSPRDRVHEQFF
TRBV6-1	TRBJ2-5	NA	CASSEARPTGTQYF